The source of this T cell receptor (beta chain) is a study of cytomegalovirus exposure and HLA in healthy donors. General study points: In a later analysis, TCR beta V- and J-gene trimming was associated with a missense DCLRE1C variant. Many donors carried some public TCRs, although rarity characterized most TCR sequences.

A word on this clone: No antigen is known for it.

At the time of sampling, donors were nominally healthy, though unrecorded immune exposures were likely. Both 60 Vbeta primers and 13 Jbeta primers went into the PCR. Sequencing used immunoSEQ multiplex PCR; TCRdb keeps in-frame clones, though not all of them. The repertoire holds approximately 130,000 clones, about four fifths seen once, with about 1.8% in the top ten. V lost 8 bases and J lost 4, with 18 bases in between. CDR1 and CDR2 (germline): MNHEY, SVGAGI. This CDR3 has 15 amino acids. The rearrangement uses TRBV6-5 and TRBJ2-1; D gene ambiguous. This TCR derives from a man aged 18-30 years in good health and CMV-seronegative. Sequenced input: PBMCs. CDR3 sequence reads: CASGNQATAYNEQFF. The CDR3 bases are TGTGCCAGCGGAAATCAAGCGACCGCTTACAATGAGCAGTTCTTC.